This paragraph covers one T cell receptor beta chain sequence. Its antigen remains unknown. This entry comes from a study of vaccination and CD4 T cells after COVID-19. For the study at large: The peptides that stimulated the cells were overlapping spike peptides from SARS-CoV-2, HCoV-NL63, HCoV-OC43 and HCoV-229E. Overall study findings and caveats: Analysis of convalescent patients found that 304 of 307 vaccine-specific clones were spike mono-reactive.

Germline values: CDR1 SGHDN, CDR2 FVKESK. The CDR3 consists of 14 residues. J lost 8 bases, V lost 4 bases, and 10 bases had no gene match. The Oncomine TCR Beta short-read assay sequenced DNA from cultured CD4+ T cells. TCRdb reprocessed the PCR reads via MiXCR and lists one record per CDR3 protein. The table records over 20,000 distinct CDR3 sequences, 48% of them present only once. The treatment was: roughly ten-day PBMC culture with coronavirus spike peptide pools or control peptides (ViraFEST assay). US Alpha, Beta and Delta variants postdated the positive PCR dates, which ran from March to December 2020. Each well held 2 million to 2.5 million PBMCs in IL-2 (approximately 10 IU/ml) medium with around 9.4 ug/ml peptide pools.

The sequenced sample consisted of CD4+ T cells from blood, cultured in vitro. The TCR comes from a human donor who had recovered from COVID-19. The chain uses TRBV14 and TRBJ1-1; 7 positions agree with TRBD1. CDR3 bases: TGTGCCAGCAGCCCCGGGACAGACACCAAAGAAGCTTTCTTT. Its protein product is CASSPGTDTKEAFF.